This T cell receptor (beta chain) was recorded in a study of blood T cell repertoires in COVID-19 (dated by TCRdb to the early 2020s). Context from the whole study: Collaborator samples came from the United States, Italy and Spain and covered acute and convalescent phases of COVID-19. Deeply sampled blood TCRbeta repertoires from subjects exposed to, actively infected with, or recovered from COVID-19 were included in the dataset. The repertoires were made available in a free public database intended to serve as a resource for research on the immune response to SARS-CoV-2. Nearly every sample came with metadata listing a de-identified subject ID, COVID-19 status, age in years and sex. Where available, HLA class I and class II types were taken from metadata supplied by the sample provider and were not determined by assay-based typing. Samples came from the ongoing ImmuneRACE study (first 160 participants) plus 1,254 subjects from 6 global collaborators. The material from the prospective study consisted of cDNA or gDNA derived from T cells, B-cell-depleted T cells, or PBMCs.

Another Seattle source contributed samples from volunteer blood donors who had recovered from COVID-19. Collaborating institutions collected whole blood in K2EDTA tubes following their own protocols. Collaborator samples were shipped for TCRbeta analysis as frozen whole blood, isolated PBMCs, or DNA extracted from either sample type. The paper's findings and limits, for the study overall: Clinical and demographic metadata were provided uncurated, with the amount varying by source and participant.

TCRbeta CDR3 regions were amplified from genomic DNA using the immunoSEQ Assay, a bias-controlled multiplex PCR. The study's processing was this. The number of nucleated cells in each sample was estimated from the amplification of reference gene primers within the assay. To quantify the absolute abundance of each unique TCRbeta CDR3 rearrangement, sequence reads were collapsed and filtered. For each sample, productive Simpson clonality was calculated as the square root of Simpson's diversity index across productive rearrangements. The table comes from immuneACCESS by way of TCRdb, which keeps in-frame sequences with V and J called. Part of the clones is missing from these tables; in studies checked, under half for an unresolved V gene and the rest for unknown reasons. That table gives V, J and clone size, and the DNA gave D and trimming. Recorded for this sample are 200,000 to 250,000 clones; about 86% of them occurred a single time. In total, the top ten clones hold about 2.9% of the sample.

As to this clone: What antigen it recognizes has not been identified. Base qualities are not recorded, but no much larger clone differs from it by a single base.

The TCR originated in a woman aged 25 to 39 who had recovered from COVID-19. The specimen sequenced was peripheral blood.

The nucleotides are TGTGCCAGCAGCCCCGAGGGTAGTCGTGAGCAGTTCTTC. The translation is CASSPEGSREQFF. The rearrangement combines TRBV14 with TRBJ2-1; the D gene is perhaps TRBD2, on 5 matching bases. Spanning cysteine to phenylalanine, the CDR3 consists of 13 amino acids. CDR3 DNA only is kept here, 39 bases in frame from base 1. Sequences SGHDN (CDR1) and FVKESK (CDR2) are obtained from the germline V gene. Trimming removed 4 bases from V and 9 bases from J, leaving 13 bases between the germline ends.